What follows is one T cell receptor (beta chain) and its context. This clone's antigen is unknown. One base away there is no much larger clone; base qualities are not given. TCR CDR3 regions were amplified from genomic DNA by multiplex PCR using the deep immunoSEQ assay. Extracted genomic DNA from each cell subset was distributed evenly across all wells of several immunoSEQ 96-well plates, and each plate was treated as a replicate. For sorted subsets, each replicate PCR was loaded with roughly 190 ng genomic DNA, equivalent to about 30,000 T cell genomes. The purified libraries were quantified using a Qubit 3.0 fluorometer, sized with a Bioanalyzer 2100, and then quantified again using the KAPA Library Quantification kit. Every immunoSEQ 96-well plate was sequenced on a dedicated single-read 150-cycle Illumina NextSeq 550 flow cell. Regarding the original processing steps: The immunoSEQ output contained only junctional sequences without quality scores, so filtering could not match that applied to full-length reads. To assign V/J genes and CDR3, sequences were annotated against IMGT germline references using PyIR, a Python wrapper for IgBLAST v1.9. Reads were filtered out if the reads had weak V/J assignments (E-value above 1e-6), no CDR3, stop codons, out-of-frame junctions, or ambiguous translated residues. V3J clonotypes were defined as sequences sharing the same inferred V gene, J gene, and CDR3 amino acid sequence. Percentage overlap between repertoires was computed as shared unique clonotypes divided by the size of the smaller repertoire. Repertoire richness was assessed with RTK rarefaction, the Chao1 estimator, and Recon v2.1 estimates of unobserved clonotypes. For all TCRbeta clonotypes obtained by the gDNA method from a handful of donors, generation probabilities were computed with OLGA. The clones in this table, taken by TCRdb from immuneACCESS, are in-frame only. Not every clone is retained; where verified, under half of the shortfall comes from an unresolved V gene, and the cause of the rest is unknown. V and J calls plus clone size are reproduced from that table; the DNA served to infer D and trimming. The sample has fewer than 200,000 clones on record, 66% of them singletons. In total, the top ten clones hold about 10% of the sample.

This sample is drawn from a study of shared clonotypes between healthy human individuals (TCRdb year 2020). Background on the whole study: The cohort comprised a couple of women and a few men aged 18 to 49 years. Blood TCR repertoires of five healthy adults were deeply sequenced to estimate repertoire size and the extent of clonotype sharing between individuals. Between about 0.85 and 9.5 billion PBMCs per donor were obtained by leukapheresis. Different laboratories and diverse techniques were used to prepare libraries and sequence TCR repertoires, to increase sequencing depth and limit assay-specific biases. For each donor, three plates each were used for CD4 naive and CD4 memory, two plates were used for CD8 naive, and one plate was used for CD8 memory. Study-wide conclusions, independent of this receptor: Sampling was restricted to blood, and TCR repertoires in tissues likely differ from the TCR repertoires found in blood. Compared with non-shared clonotypes, the clonotypes found in all four sorted-subset donors had higher generation probabilities. Because the study included only a small number of donors, the genetic and exposure-history diversity represented was limited. Even with the large sequencing depth, rarefaction of the sorted-subset datasets indicated that sequencing was incomplete. Larger estimated clonotype richness was generally found for naive subsets than for memory subsets. About 5% of naive CD4, roughly 3.5% of naive CD8, roughly 2.4% of memory CD4, and 0.4% of memory CD8 clonotypes were shared across a few donors. Based on pairwise subsampling, the degree of clonotype sharing among donors was expected to be affected by sequencing depth.

CDR1 and CDR2, per the germline V gene, are SGHTA and FQGNSA. Here V drops 2 bases and J drops 0 bases, and the junction holds 1 base not matched to any gene. Its CDR3 holds 16 amino acids, cysteine through phenylalanine. Just the 48-base CDR3 DNA is kept, in frame starting at base 1. Healthy HIV-negative adults with no recently reported acute infections or vaccinations were included as donors. All donors were Caucasian adults living in Nashville, Tennessee, USA. Magnetic negative selection was used to enrich CD4+ T cells, after which naive cells were positively selected on CD45RA and the negative fraction became the memory subset. After blood collection by leukapheresis, PBMCs were isolated using Ficoll-Histopaque density gradient centrifugation and then cryopreserved in the vapor phase of liquid nitrogen. Analytical flow cytometry was used to check the purity and quantity of every magnetically sorted T cell population. Genomic DNA was isolated from each sorted fraction and quantified by UV absorbance on a Nanodrop 2000c.

Here the chain combines TRBV7-2 and TRBJ2-1, and TRBD2 aligns with 10 junction nucleotides. The source material was memory CD4+ T cells sorted from blood. The cell subset or site label of this sample denotes: CD45RA-negative fraction. The TCR sequence derives from a man aged 30-40 years in good health. The CDR3 reads as follows: CASSLPSGSSYNEQFF. The DNA reads TGTGCCAGCAGCTTACCTAGCGGGAGCTCCTACAATGAGCAGTTCTTC.